The TCR beta chain under discussion was sequenced for a study of blood T cell repertoires in COVID-19. Germline CDR1 is SGDLS and CDR2 is YYNGEE. The CDR3 length is 14 residues. Trimming took 3 bases from V and 10 from J; bases not matched to a gene: 6. The assay was immunoSEQ multiplex PCR, and TCRdb's table has in-frame clones only and misses some. Here the sample spans hundreds of thousands of clones, approximately 88% being singletons. The source is a woman in her late teens or twenties who had recovered from COVID-19. Sequenced material: PBMCs or T cells enriched from blood (not recorded which). The chain couples TRBV9 to TRBJ1-6; 8 bases are shared with TRBD1. The CDR3 protein is CASSAGTGPSPLHF. DNA for the CDR3: TGTGCCAGCAGCGCCGGGACAGGTCCCTCACCCCTCCACTTT.